The rows below give T cell receptor beta chains drawn from one sample of a study of CD8+CD57+ T cells in acquired aplastic anemia. MiXCR, applied by TCRdb to the reads, yields one record per CDR3 protein. The top ten hold about 20% of the sample, which has hundreds of thousands of distinct CDR3 sequences, almost 50% seen once. Specimen: sorted CD4+, CD8+, or CD8+CD57+ T cells (not recorded which) from PBMCs. All receptors derive from a human donor with aplastic anemia. Both conserved end residues are part of each CDR3. The D gene is left open where the match is weak. The listing skips clone size in some rows; elsewhere it reads once, few, many or a size class.

TRBJ1-1	NA	NA	TRBV30	TGTGCCTGGAGTGTAATGGGGAATACTGAAGCTTTCTTT	CAWSVMGNTEAFF
TRBJ1-2	TRBD1	NA	TRBV2	TGTGCCAGCAGTGAGGTAAGGGGGCAAGCTGGCTACACCTTC	CASSEVRGQAGYTF
TRBJ2-1	NA	NA	TRBV19	TGTGCCAGTAGCCTACAGGGTGGCAATGAGCAGTTCTTC	CASSLQGGNEQFF
TRBJ2-2	TRBD2	many	TRBV5-1	TGCGCCAGCAGCTTGGGCCGGGGGGGGAACACCGGGGAGCTGTTTTTT	CASSLGRGGNTGELFF
TRBJ2-6	NA	NA	TRBV2	TGTGCCAGCAGTGAACATTTCTTC	CASSEHFF
TRBJ1-6	TRBD1	NA	TRBV20-1	TGCAGTGCTCCACCCACTCAACAGGGGGCAGGGGATAATTCACCCCTCCACTTT	CSAPPTQQGAGDNSPLHF
TRBJ2-3	NA	many	TRBV5-8	TGTGCCAGCACCGCGGGTAGTGGCTTAGCACAAGATACGCAGTATTTT	CASTAGSGLAQDTQYF
TRBJ1-5	NA	NA	TRBV19	TGTGCCAGTAGTATGTCCGGCAATCAGCCCCAGCATTTT	CASSMSGNQPQHF
TRBJ1-3	NA	many	TRBV15	TGTGCCACCAGCAGGGGAGCGACTTCTGGAAACACCATATATTTT	CATSRGATSGNTIYF
TRBJ2-7	NA	NA	TRBV5-4	TGTGCCAGCAGCTTGAGGGGGGGGGAAGAGCAGTACTTC	CASSLRGGEEQYF
TRBJ2-7	NA	NA	TRBV19	TGTGCCAGTAGTCTCGCAGCCTCCTACGAGCAGTACTTC	CASSLAASYEQYF
TRBJ2-7	TRBD1	NA	TRBV19	TGTGCCACCCTGGACAGGGGGCCTTACGAGCAGTACTTC	CATLDRGPYEQYF
TRBJ2-5	TRBD1	NA	TRBV15	TGTGCCACCAGCAGAGATTACAGGGGAGAGACCCAGTACTTC	CATSRDYRGETQYF
TRBJ1-3	NA	many	TRBV3-1	TGTGCCACCGGTTCTGGAAACACCATATATTTT	CATGSGNTIYF
TRBJ1-1	NA	few	TRBV9	TGTGCCAGCAGCGCCCCAATGAACACTGAAGCTTTCTTT	CASSAPMNTEAFF
TRBJ2-3	NA	NA	TRBV5-1	TGCGCCAGCACCGAGCGTGACCCAGAGCAAGCCTCTAGCACAGATACGCAGTATTTT	CASTERDPEQASSTDTQYF
TRBJ1-5	TRBD1	few	TRBV7-2	TGTGCCAGCAGCTTAGCCACAGGGGTAGGTCAGCCCCAGCATTTT	CASSLATGVGQPQHF
TRBJ1-1	NA	many	TRBV9	TGTGCCAGCAGCCAGTCGCGCGTGGGGGGATCCAACACTGAAGCTTTCTTT	CASSQSRVGGSNTEAFF
TRBJ2-1	TRBD2	NA	TRBV19	TGTGCCAGTAGTTCCGGGACTAGCGAGAATGAGCAGTTCTTC	CASSSGTSENEQFF
TRBJ1-6	NA	NA	TRBV9	TGTGCCAGCAGCGTGAGTAGCGGGGCCGCCTACAATTCACCCCTCCACTTT	CASSVSSGAAYNSPLHF
TRBJ2-3	TRBD2	few	TRBV28	TGTGCCAGCAGCTCCTCTAGCGGGGGGGGAGGAGATACGCAGTATTTT	CASSSSSGGGGDTQYF
TRBJ2-2	NA	NA	TRBV9	TGTGCCAGCAGCGAAACAGGGATGAACACCGGGGAGCTGTTTTTT	CASSETGMNTGELFF
TRBJ2-1	NA	many	TRBV19	TGTGCCAGTAGTATAGATGAGGGTGAGCAGTTCTTC	CASSIDEGEQFF
TRBJ1-1	NA	NA	TRBV20-1	TGCAGTGCTAGAGAACAATTTGAGGTTGAAGCTTTCTTT	CSAREQFEVEAFF
TRBJ2-3	TRBD2	NA	TRBV7-3	TGTGCCAGCAGCCCAAGGGGACTAGCGGGGGGTTCAAGCACAGATACGCAGTATTTT	CASSPRGLAGGSSTDTQYF
TRBJ2-7	TRBD1	NA	TRBV7-8	TGTGCCAGCAGCTCTGGGACAGTTTCCTACGAGCAGTACTTC	CASSSGTVSYEQYF
TRBJ1-1	NA	few	TRBV6-1	TGTGCCAGCAGTGAACCAAGTGAAGCTTTCTTT	CASSEPSEAFF
TRBJ2-1	NA	NA	TRBV19	TGTGCCAGTAGTATGGGGACATCAGGGCGGGAGCAGTTCTTC	CASSMGTSGREQFF
TRBJ2-1	TRBD1	NA	TRBV6-1	TGTGCCGGCAAACCGGGACAGGGAGGCTACAATGAGCAGTTCTTC	CAGKPGQGGYNEQFF
TRBJ1-3	NA	NA	TRBV10-3	TGTGCCATCAGTTACTCTGATCCGAGCTCTGGAAACACCGTATATTTT	CAISYSDPSSGNTVYF
TRBJ2-7	TRBD2	many	TRBV5-8	TGTGCCAGCAGCCGGGGGGGGCAGGCCACCTACGAGCAGTACTTC	CASSRGGQATYEQYF
TRBJ2-3	NA	once	TRBV2	TGTGCCAGCAAAGTTGGACGGGGGGACCCCAGGGGGGATACGCAGTATTTT	CASKVGRGDPRGDTQYF
TRBJ1-1	NA	many	TRBV6-4	TGTGCCAGCAGGTCCTATGAGGGTGTGAGGACTGAAGCTTTCTTT	CASRSYEGVRTEAFF
TRBJ1-5	NA	once	TRBV19	TGTGCCAGTACGGTGTCGAATGGCAATCAGCCCCAGCATTTT	CASTVSNGNQPQHF
TRBJ2-2	TRBD1	NA	TRBV9	TGTGCCAGCAGTTACCTGGACAGGGGCACCGGGGAGCTGTTTTTT	CASSYLDRGTGELFF
TRBJ2-3	NA	NA	TRBV5-1	TGCGCCAGCAGCTTGTTGGGGGGCTACGAGGATACGCAGTATTTT	CASSLLGGYEDTQYF
TRBJ2-5	TRBD2	once	TRBV25-1	TGTGCCAGCAGTGAATACATGGGACTAGCGGGCCTACATACTCAAGAGACCCAGTACTTC	CASSEYMGLAGLHTQETQYF